These 28 T cell receptor beta chains share one sample of origin, sequenced in a study of T cell changes during pregnancy in multiple sclerosis. Sequencing was performed with immunoSEQ multiplex PCR; in TCRdb, only in-frame clones are kept and a portion is missing. The table includes some 80,000 clones, more than 70% detected once. Sequencing used peripheral blood, obtained in the first trimester of pregnancy. Receptors were obtained from a female donor in good health, enrolled as a control in a pregnancy study.

The chain employs TRBV28 and TRBJ1-6; no reliable D call. Trimming cost V 5 bases and J 0 bases, with 11 bases left between them. Germline V gene lookup returns CDR1 MDHEN and CDR2 SYDVKM. This CDR3 is 16 amino acids long. The CDR3 here is CASSDTMSSYNSPLHF. The CDR3 nucleotides read TGTGCCAGCAGTGATACCATGAGCTCCTATAATTCACCCCTCCACTTT.

The chain carries TRBV14 and TRBJ1-1; the D is unclear. V lost 0 bases and J 0 bases, leaving 11 bases between the germline ends. The CDR3 is 16 residues long. CDR1 is SGHDN and CDR2 is FVKESK in the germline V gene. This CDR3 is CASSQDWGVMNTEAFF. The CDR3 DNA follows: TGTGCCAGCAGCCAAGATTGGGGAGTTATGAACACTGAAGCTTTCTTT.

This chain uses TRBV7-2 with TRBJ2-7; TRBD1 is a possible D gene (7 bases). The germline gives CDR1 SGHTA, CDR2 FQGNSA. V lost 5 bases and J 3 bases, leaving 17 bases between the germline ends. CDR3 length: 15 residues. This CDR3 is CASSLGGSGLYEQYF. In DNA form, the CDR3 reads TGTGCCAGCAGCCTAGGGGGCAGCGGGCTCTACGAGCAGTACTTC.

This clone was counted a single time. The J gene is TRBJ2-1, the V gene TRBV4-3, with 7 positions matching TRBD2. The CDR3 is 17 residues long. Trimming at V came to 0 bases and at J to 5 bases, leaving 10 bases not matched to a gene. From germline, CDR1 is LGHNA and CDR2 YSLEER. The CDR3 protein is CASSQDVVAGRDNEQFF. CDR3 DNA sequence: TGCGCCAGCAGCCAAGATGTTGTGGCGGGGAGGGACAATGAGCAGTTCTTC.

The chain has TRBV9 and TRBJ2-1; 7 nucleotides agree with TRBD2. Germline CDR1 SGDLS, CDR2 YYNGEE. With V trimmed by 6 bases and J by 7 bases, 16 bases remained unmatched. The CDR3 length is 16 residues. CDR3 coding DNA: TGTGCCAGCACGGCTCATTCGGGCGGGAGCGGAAATGAGCAGTTCTTC. Its translation: CASTAHSGGSGNEQFF.

CDR3 coding DNA: TGTGCCAGCAGCCTAGGGAGACAGGGAATGGGCACTGAAGCTTTCTTT. Residues: CASSLGRQGMGTEAFF. The V call is TRBV27, the J call TRBJ1-1; 7 bases are a match to TRBD1. The CDR3 spans 16 residues. Germline trimming cut 6 bases from V and 4 bases from J; bases unmatched to any gene: 14. Germline CDR1 reads MNHEY; CDR2 reads SMNVEV (reference sequence).

The genes are TRBV4-1 and TRBJ1-5, with 7 bases aligning to TRBD1. CDR1 and CDR2 from the germline V gene are MGHRA and YSYEKL. The CDR3 is made up of 16 amino acids. Trimming cost V 0 bases and J 6 bases; bases outside gene matches: 8. CDR3 DNA: TGCGCCAGCAGCCAAGACGGCAGGGGGATAGGTCAGCCCCAGCATTTT. Amino acids: CASSQDGRGIGQPQHF.

This rearrangement joins TRBV4-2 to TRBJ2-7; D remains ambiguous. CDR3 length: 13 amino acids. Germline CDR1 reads LGHNA; CDR2 reads YNFKEQ. V was cut by 0 bases and J by 2 bases, with 5 bases left in between. CDR3 DNA sequence: TGTGCCAGCAGCCAAGAGAGTACCTACGAGCAGTACTTC. Residues: CASSQESTYEQYF.

The V and J genes are TRBV6-5 and TRBJ2-5; possibly TRBD1 for D (5 bases). The germline gives CDR1 MNHEY, CDR2 SVGAGI. V lost 2 bases to trimming and J lost 1 base, with 8 bases between them. This CDR3 has 14 residues. The CDR3 region is CASSYGTGQETQYF. The CDR3 coding sequence is TGTGCCAGCAGTTACGGTACAGGCCAAGAGACCCAGTACTTC.

V gene TRBV7-9 combines with J gene TRBJ1-1, with D perhaps matching TRBD1 (5 bases). This CDR3 has 15 amino acids. Trimming removed 0 bases from V and 4 bases from J, with 12 bases in between. Germline V gene sequence: CDR1 SEHNR, CDR2 FQNEAQ (reference sequence). CDR3 sequence reads: CASSLAGGGGTEAFF. The CDR3 DNA reads TGTGCCAGCAGCTTAGCGGGGGGAGGCGGCACTGAAGCTTTCTTT.

The V gene is TRBV19, the J gene TRBJ1-1, with D maybe TRBD1 (6 bases). Trimming removed 4 bases from V and 0 bases from J, with 12 bases in between. Per germline, CDR1 LNHDA and CDR2 SQIVND (reference sequence). The CDR3 has 15 amino acids. CDR3 region: CASSNTGLVNTEAFF. The CDR3 bases are TGTGCCAGTAGTAATACAGGGTTAGTGAACACTGAAGCTTTCTTT.

This clone appeared a single time. This chain joins TRBV6-1 and TRBJ1-3; D not certain. Trimming stripped 5 bases from V and 7 bases from J, with 9 bases between. The V gene's germline CDR1 is MNHNS and CDR2 SASEGT. The CDR3 is 12 residues long. The CDR3: CASSRARNTIYF. The CDR3 DNA reads TGTGCCAGCAGTCGAGCCCGGAACACCATATATTTT.

The chain employs TRBV29-1 and TRBJ1-4; D is uncertain. In germline, CDR1 is SQVTM, CDR2 ANQGSEA. V was cut by 4 bases and J by 4 bases, with 10 bases left in between. CDR3 length: 13 residues. CDR3 in DNA: TGCAGCGTTGGGAACGGGTTTAATGAAAAACTGTTTTTT. Amino acids: CSVGNGFNEKLFF.

The chain uses TRBV5-1 and TRBJ2-7, with 11 bases fitting TRBD2. Germline V gives CDR1 SGHRS, CDR2 YFSETQ. The trim removed 1 base at V and 6 bases at J, leaving 6 bases unmatched. The CDR3 extends over 15 amino acids. CDR3 nucleotide sequence: TGCGCCAGCAGCTTGACGGTAGCGGGGGGGGGCGAGCAGTACTTC. It translates to CASSLTVAGGGEQYF.

The chain couples TRBV5-1 to TRBJ2-7; 8 bases line up with TRBD1. Germline CDR1 is SGHRS and CDR2 is YFSETQ. V gave up 3 bases and J gave up 0 bases; unmatched junction bases: 8. The CDR3 consists of 16 residues. The CDR3 loop reads CASSYASTGVSYEQYF. The DNA for the CDR3 is TGCGCCAGCAGCTATGCCTCGACAGGGGTCTCCTACGAGCAGTACTTC. Variable domain in full (rest from reference TRBV5-1 and TRBJ2-7): KAGVTQTPRYLIKTRGQQVTLSCSPISGHRSVSWYQQTPGQGLQFLFEYFSETQRNKGNFPGRFSGRQFSNSRSEMNVSTLELGDSALYLCASSYASTGVSYEQYFGPGTRLTVT.

CDR3 DNA: TGTGCCAGCAGCTCGGCGAGGAGCGGCTTCACAGATACGCAGTATTTT. The encoded protein is CASSSARSGFTDTQYF. This sequence joins TRBV11-1 and TRBJ2-3, with TRBD2 as a possible D gene (5 bases). Germline loops: CDR1 SGHAT, CDR2 FQDESV (reference sequence). V gave up 4 bases and J gave up 2 bases, with 16 bases separating them. The length of the CDR3 is 16 residues.

V usage is TRBV18 and J usage is TRBJ2-3, with D possibly being TRBD1 (6 bases). Germline V gene sequence: CDR1 KGHSH, CDR2 LQKENI. This CDR3 has 14 amino acids. Trimming took off 8 bases at V and 5 bases at J, with 17 bases between the two ends. Here the CDR3 reads CASRDTGTIDTQYF. Written as DNA, the CDR3 is TGTGCCAGCAGAGACACAGGGACAATAGATACGCAGTATTTT.

The chain uses TRBV11-3 and TRBJ2-3; a weak D match, TRBD2 (5 bases). V lost 5 bases, J lost 4 bases, and 16 bases lay in between. The CDR3 is 15 amino acids. Germline CDR1 SGHNT, CDR2 YENEEA. CDR3 in amino acids: CASSGPEGAPDTQYF. CDR3 nucleotide sequence: TGTGCCAGCAGCGGGCCAGAGGGCGCCCCAGATACGCAGTATTTT.

The rearrangement uses TRBV5-1 and TRBJ2-5, with 8 positions matching TRBD1. V dropped 0 bases and J dropped 9; count of bases not matched to a gene: 10. The CDR3 consists of 15 residues. CDR1 is SGHRS and CDR2 is YFSETQ in the germline V gene. The CDR3 coding sequence is TGCGCCAGCAGCTTGGATGGGACAGGCCCTCGTTCCCAGTACTTC. As protein: CASSLDGTGPRSQYF.

The chain is built from TRBV27 and TRBJ2-7; 8 positions match TRBD1. There are 13 residues in the CDR3. Trimming removed 6 bases from V and 4 bases from J; junction bases left unmatched: 5. Germline CDR1 and CDR2: MNHEY and SMNVEV (reference sequence). The CDR3 sequence: CASSRQGRYEQYF. The CDR3 DNA reads TGTGCCAGCAGCAGACAGGGGAGGTACGAGCAGTACTTC.

The J gene is TRBJ1-5, the V gene TRBV2; unclear D gene. The CDR3 extends over 16 amino acids. The V gene lost 0 bases and the J gene lost 2 bases, with 11 bases spanning the gap. The germline V gene encodes CDR1 SNHLY and CDR2 FYNNEI. The CDR3 here is CASSEAGVRGNQPQHF. CDR3 DNA: TGTGCCAGCAGTGAAGCCGGGGTAAGGGGCAATCAGCCCCAGCATTTT.

In this sample, this clone turned up a few times. CDR3 protein: CASSLQERYNTGELFF. The CDR3 nucleotides read TGTGCCAGCAGTCTGCAGGAACGATATAACACCGGGGAGCTGTTTTTT. The V gene is TRBV4-2, the J gene TRBJ2-2; D is unclear. The CDR3 spans 16 residues. Germline V gene lookup returns CDR1 LGHNA and CDR2 YNFKEQ. V was trimmed by 6 bases and J by 2 bases, leaving 16 bases between them.

This rearrangement joins TRBV7-8 to TRBJ1-4; D is uncertain. Per the germline V gene, CDR1 is SGHVS and CDR2 is FQNEAQ. Trimming took off 0 bases at V and 8 bases at J, with 7 bases between the two ends. The CDR3 is 13 residues long. CDR3 amino acids: CASSLALGEKLFF. CDR3 bases: TGTGCCAGCAGCTTAGCCCTAGGAGAAAAACTGTTTTTT.

V is TRBV20-1 and J is TRBJ1-2; 8 bases fit TRBD1. CDR1 and CDR2 (germline): DFQATT, SNEGSKA (reference sequence). There are 11 residues in the CDR3. The V gene end was trimmed by 5 bases and the J gene end by 6 bases; junction bases not matched to a gene: 2. This CDR3 reads CSAEQGDGYTF. CDR3 in DNA: TGCAGTGCTGAACAGGGGGATGGCTACACCTTC.

V is TRBV2 and J is TRBJ2-5; 10 positions agree with TRBD2. CDR3 length: 13 amino acids. V was pared by 7 bases and J by 5 bases, with 4 bases of the junction left unmatched. In germline, CDR1 is SNHLY, CDR2 FYNNEI. The CDR3 nucleotides read TGTGCCAGCATAGGACTAGCGGTGGAGACCCAGTACTTC. Its protein product is CASIGLAVETQYF.

This sequence joins TRBV6-1 and TRBJ1-6; 8 bases align to TRBD1. Trimming took 6 bases from V and 9 from J; bases not matched to a gene: 7. Germline CDR1 reads MNHNS; CDR2 reads SASEGT. The CDR3 has 14 amino acids. The CDR3 DNA follows: TGTGCCAGCAGGGACCAAACAGGGGGTTCACCCCTCCACTTT. Protein sequence: CASRDQTGGSPLHF.

The chain combines TRBV10-3 with TRBJ2-7, with 8 bases identical to TRBD1. CDR1 is ENHRY and CDR2 is SYGVKD in the germline V gene. V dropped 0 bases and J dropped 5; count of bases not matched to a gene: 6. The CDR3 is 15 amino acids. The CDR3 loop is CAISESTGDGDEQYF. In nucleotides, the CDR3 is TGTGCCATCAGTGAGTCGACAGGGGATGGCGACGAGCAGTACTTC.

This chain joins TRBV6-5 and TRBJ1-1, with D possibly being TRBD1 (6 bases). Looked up from germline, CDR1 is MNHEY and CDR2 is SVGAGI. V gave up 6 bases and J gave up 7 bases, with 21 bases separating them. The CDR3 sequence is 15 residues long. CDR3 region: CASRGRDISGGEAFF. The CDR3 DNA follows: TGTGCCAGCAGGGGCCGGGACATCTCCGGAGGTGAAGCTTTCTTT.